The source of this TCR beta chain is a study of blood T cell repertoires in COVID-19. In the study overall: Italy, Spain and the United States were the sources of the convalescent and acute COVID-19 samples.

Exposed participants came across a COVID-19 case within 2 weeks before study entry. This table comes from immunoSEQ multiplex PCR, and its TCRdb copy is limited to in-frame clones, with some not included. The sample contains roughly 230,000 clones, 85% of which appear only once. The CDR3 spans 15 residues. Looked up from germline, CDR1 is SNHLY and CDR2 is FYNNEI. V gave up 0 bases and J gave up 8 bases, with 14 bases separating them. This clonotype was obtained from a woman aged 50 to 60 who had been exposed to COVID-19. The sequenced sample was PBMCs or T cells enriched from blood (not recorded which). The chain uses TRBV2 and TRBJ1-5, with a weak D call TRBD1 (5 bases). The CDR3 DNA is TGTGCCAGCAGTGAAGCGCTGGGGCGTCGGAAGCCCCAGCATTTT. Residues: CASSEALGRRKPQHF.